The 27 T cell receptor beta chains presented below share a single source sample, sequenced in a study of response to subunit inactivated influenza vaccine. Each CDR3 protein is one row after TCRdb ran MiXCR on the RT-PCR reads. Among 530,000 or so distinct CDR3 sequences listed, approximately 10% were seen once. Specimen: PBMCs from blood, collected on the day of vaccination. The receptors derive from a man aged 50-60 years who received an inactivated influenza vaccine.

This clonotype showed up many times. J is TRBJ2-2 and V is TRBV5-1, with D possibly matching TRBD2 (6 bases). This CDR3 has 13 residues. Looked up from germline, CDR1 is SGHRS and CDR2 is YFSETQ. V was trimmed by 4 bases and J by 12 bases, leaving 16 bases between them. CDR3 region: CASSPTGDTQLFF. For the CDR3, the DNA is TGCGCCAGCAGCCCCACGGGAGACACTCAGCTGTTTTTT.

This clonotype has only a few counts. V usage is TRBV6-1 and J usage is TRBJ1-2, with no clear D. V was trimmed by 6 bases and J by 4 bases, leaving 15 bases between them. Germline V gene sequence: CDR1 MNHNS, CDR2 SASEGT. This CDR3 comprises 14 residues. CDR3 sequence reads: CASRPTENLYGYTF. CDR3 coding DNA: TGTGCCAGCAGACCGACGGAAAATCTCTATGGCTACACCTTC.

This clonotype has a count of ten or more. The rearrangement uses TRBV29-1 and TRBJ2-3; D possibly corresponds to TRBD2 (5 bases). The CDR3 length is 16 residues. Germline CDR1 SQVTM, CDR2 ANQGSEA. Deletions cut 3 bases from V and 6 bases from J, with 22 bases between. The CDR3 DNA follows: TGCAGCGTTGAGGGTGCTTGGCGGGCCAATCCGGATACGCAGTATTTT. Its protein is CSVEGAWRANPDTQYF.

This clonotype was observed at least ten times. The gene calls are TRBV12-3 or TRBV12-4 and TRBJ2-5; D is unresolved. The V end lost 3 bases, the J end lost 5 bases, and 10 bases lay between the germline ends. CDR3 length: 13 residues. CDR3 amino acids: CASSFSGLETQYF. The CDR3 region has the DNA TGTGCCAGCAGTTTTTCTGGGCTCGAGACCCAGTACTTC.

Only a few counts were recorded for this clonotype. The V call is TRBV6-2 or TRBV6-3, the J call TRBJ1-1; TRBD1 aligns across 9 bases. Germline values: CDR1 MNHEY, CDR2 SVGEGT. Trimming at V came to 2 bases and at J to 5 bases, leaving 9 bases not matched to a gene. The CDR3 covers 16 residues. This CDR3 reads CASSYKQGARWTEAFF. DNA of the CDR3: TGTGCCAGCAGTTACAAACAGGGGGCTAGGTGGACTGAAGCTTTCTTT.

This clonotype was detected many times. The chain joins TRBV5-6 to TRBJ2-5, with D perhaps assigned TRBD1 or TRBD2 (5 bases each). Germline V lookup: CDR1 SGHDT, CDR2 YYEEEE. CDR3 length: 14 amino acids. V was pared by 4 bases and J by 2 bases, with 12 bases between. DNA of the CDR3: TGTGCCAGCAGCCCGGGGACGATTCAAGAGACCCAGTACTTC. Its translation: CASSPGTIQETQYF. Filled out from reference TRBV5-6 and TRBJ2-5, the complete variable domain reads DAGVTQSPTHLIKTRGQQVTLRCSPKSGHDTVSWYQQALGQGPQFIFQYYEEEERQRGNFPDRFSGHQFPNYSSELNVNALLLGDSALYLCASSPGTIQETQYFGPGTRLLVL.

This clonotype showed up just a few times. V and J are TRBV24-1 and TRBJ2-1; TRBD2 matches 8 bases. Germline V gene lookup returns CDR1 KGHDR and CDR2 SFDVKD. The trim removed 9 bases at V and 7 bases at J, leaving 19 bases unmatched. The CDR3 covers 17 residues. CDR3: CATETPTGGGIGNEQFF. The CDR3 coding sequence is TGTGCCACCGAGACACCCACCGGCGGGGGGATTGGGAATGAGCAGTTCTTC.

The chain is built from TRBV12-3 or TRBV12-4 and TRBJ1-1, with 9 bases matching TRBD1. The CDR3 extends over 14 amino acids. After removal of 5 bases from V and 6 bases from J, the junction contained 7 bases not matched to a gene. The CDR3 coding sequence is TGTGCCAGCAGTCCGACAGGACAGGGGCCTGAAGCTTTCTTT. It codes for CASSPTGQGPEAFF.

The genes are TRBV29-1 and TRBJ2-7; tentatively, D is TRBD1 or TRBD2 (6 bases each). Trimming left V 6 bases short and J 6 bases short, with 15 bases between. Looked up from germline, CDR1 is SQVTM and CDR2 is ANQGSEA. The CDR3 is 12 amino acids. Here the CDR3 reads CSVAWGAREQYF. As DNA, the CDR3 is TGCAGCGTAGCCTGGGGGGCTCGCGAGCAGTACTTC.

This chain connects TRBV2 to TRBJ2-1; the match to TRBD2 covers 8 bases. The CDR3 is 15 amino acids. J gave up 6 bases and V 8 bases, and 12 bases lay outside the gene matches. CDR1 SNHLY and CDR2 FYNNEI come from the germline V gene. CDR3 nucleotide sequence: TGTGCCAGCGGGGTATGGGAGCGGGAGTCCAATGAGCAGTTCTTC. Residues: CASGVWERESNEQFF.

This clonotype occurred a few times. J is TRBJ2-1 and V is TRBV6-2 or TRBV6-3, with 9 positions matching TRBD1. CDR1 and CDR2 from the germline V gene are MNHEY and SVGEGT. The J segment lost 0 bases and the V segment lost 4 bases, leaving 4 bases of the junction unmatched. The CDR3 is made up of 16 amino acids. The CDR3 here is CASSSRQGDSYNEQFF. In nucleotides, the CDR3 is TGTGCCAGCAGTTCCCGACAGGGGGACTCCTACAATGAGCAGTTCTTC.

In its sample, this clonotype was seen a few times. V and J are TRBV20-1 and TRBJ2-1; 7 positions match TRBD2. CDR3 size: 14 residues. Germline V gene lookup returns CDR1 DFQATT and CDR2 SNEGSKA (reference sequence). The J segment lost 4 bases and the V segment lost 2 bases, leaving 5 bases of the junction unmatched. CDR3 bases: TGCAGTGCTAGATTCGGGGGGTATTACAATGAGCAGTTCTTC. Translated: CSARFGGYYNEQFF.

As concerns this clonotype: Compared with germline, one end of the junction differs, possibly owing to a read error. The chain recombines TRBV3-1 with TRBJ2-5, with 11 bases matching TRBD2. The CDR3 spans 15 residues. Germline V gene data show CDR1 as LGHDT and CDR2 as YNNKEL (reference sequence). CDR3 residues: CASSSTSGGQETQNF. In nucleotides, the CDR3 is TGTGCCAGCAGCTCAACTAGCGGGGGACAAGAGACCCAGAACTTC.

In nucleotides, the CDR3 is TGTGCCAGCAGCCTTGGCGCTAGCGGGGGGCACAATGAGCAGTTCTTC. This gives the protein CASSLGASGGHNEQFF. The chain links TRBV7-2 to TRBJ2-1; 11 bases are shared with TRBD2. The germline V gene has CDR1 SGHTA and CDR2 FQGNSA. The CDR3 sequence is 16 residues long. The junction had 8 bases not matched to a gene; V was cut back by 5 bases and J by 5 bases.

The chain recombines TRBV6-1 with TRBJ1-2; TRBD1 aligns across 11 bases. With V trimmed by 6 bases and J by 4 bases, 7 bases remained unmatched. This CDR3 has 15 amino acids. Germline-derived CDR1 and CDR2 are MNHNS and SASEGT. The CDR3: CASRGQGGFVYGYTF. As DNA, the CDR3 is TGTGCCAGCAGGGGACAGGGGGGTTTTGTCTATGGCTACACCTTC.

The chain uses TRBV10-3 and TRBJ2-2; TRBD1 matches at 8 bases. This CDR3 region has 15 residues. V lost 3 bases and J lost 6; bases outside the gene matches: 6. Germline V CDR1 and CDR2: ENHRY, SYGVKD. CDR3 nucleotides: TGTGCCATCAGTGACCGACAGGGGTTATCCGGGGAGCTGTTTTTT. Its translation is CAISDRQGLSGELFF.

The chain carries TRBV5-1 and TRBJ2-1; D call uncertain. Per the germline V gene, CDR1 is SGHRS and CDR2 is YFSETQ. V was pared by 0 bases and J by 4 bases, with 8 bases between. This CDR3 region has 14 residues. CDR3 loop: CASSLAPEYNEQFF. CDR3 DNA sequence: TGCGCCAGCAGCTTGGCCCCAGAGTACAATGAGCAGTTCTTC.

The gene calls are TRBV5-5 and TRBJ2-1; 9 bases are a match to TRBD1. The junction had 12 bases not matched to a gene; V was cut back by 3 bases and J by 2 bases. Germline CDR1 is SGHKS and CDR2 is YYEKEE (reference sequence). This CDR3 spans 18 amino acids. The CDR3 DNA reads TGTGCCAGCAGCTGGACAGGGGTTTCGTTTGGCCCCTACAATGAGCAGTTCTTC. It yields the protein CASSWTGVSFGPYNEQFF.

A few counts support this clonotype. Compared with germline, one end of the junction differs, possibly owing to a read error. This chain joins TRBV14 and TRBJ1-2, with D perhaps matching TRBD1 (6 bases). CDR3 size: 15 residues. Looked up from germline, CDR1 is SGHDN and CDR2 is FVKESK. For the CDR3, the DNA is TGTGCCAGCAGCGAAGAACTCTGGGGGCCCTATGGCTACACCTTC. Its translation is CASSEELWGPYGYTF.

V is TRBV20-1 and J is TRBJ2-3; D may be TRBD2 (6 bases). The CDR3 length is 14 residues. Germline V gene lookup returns CDR1 DFQATT and CDR2 SNEGSKA (reference sequence). Between the trimmed V and J ends, which lost 3 bases and 0 bases, there was a span of 10 bases. CDR3 residues: CSARGGISTDTQYF. The CDR3 DNA reads TGCAGTGCTAGGGGAGGAATTAGCACAGATACGCAGTATTTT.

At least ten counts were recorded for this clonotype. The chain recombines TRBV20-1 with TRBJ2-7; 8 bases are shared with TRBD2. The CDR3 totals 15 residues. CDR1 and CDR2 from the germline V gene are DFQATT and SNEGSKA (reference sequence). Trimming cost V 0 bases and J 3 bases; bases outside gene matches: 7. Written as DNA, the CDR3 is TGCAGTGCTAGAGATTTGGCACTAGCGGTCTACGAGCAGTACTTC. Its protein is CSARDLALAVYEQYF.

This clonotype was seen only a few times. The genes are TRBV15 and TRBJ1-1; D gene uncertain. Trimming stripped 8 bases from V and 4 bases from J, with 17 bases between. This CDR3 is 14 amino acids long. Germline CDR1 is LNHNV and CDR2 is YYDKDF (reference sequence). The CDR3 DNA reads TGTGCCACCCGGGATAGGGTTAGCTCCACTGAAGCTTTCTTT. Its protein product is CATRDRVSSTEAFF.

The sample holds a few counts of this clonotype. The chain is built from TRBV27 and TRBJ2-2, with a possible D match to TRBD1 (6 bases). The CDR3 has 18 residues. CDR1 and CDR2 (germline): MNHEY, SMNVEV (reference sequence). V lost 6 bases and J lost 5, with 25 bases in between. For the CDR3, the DNA is TGTGCCAGCAGCCGACGAAGCCCCGGGACAAGTATGACCGGGGAGCTGTTTTTT. Translation: CASSRRSPGTSMTGELFF.

The V gene is TRBV20-1, the J gene TRBJ2-3; 8 bases are a match to TRBD1. The V and J ends lost 6 bases and 2 bases, in that order; junction bases with no gene match: 13. The CDR3 covers 16 residues. Germline V gives CDR1 DFQATT, CDR2 SNEGSKA (reference sequence). The CDR3 spells CSALLLDRGNTDTQYF. CDR3 DNA sequence: TGCAGTGCCCTTCTACTTGACAGGGGCAACACAGATACGCAGTATTTT.

In its sample, this clonotype was seen a few times. The rearrangement uses TRBV7-2 and TRBJ1-2, with D unresolved. From germline, CDR1 is SGHTA and CDR2 FQGNSA. The V and J ends lost 1 base and 12 bases respectively, with 9 bases between them. This CDR3 contains 11 residues. CDR3 DNA sequence: TGTGCCAGCAGCTTAGACGGCCCGCACACCTTC. It encodes CASSLDGPHTF. Full variable domain (outside the CDR3, taken from reference TRBV7-2 and TRBJ1-2): GAGVSQSPSNKVTEKGKDVELRCDPISGHTALYWYRQSLGQGLEFLIYFQGNSAPDKSGLPSDRFSAERTGGSVSTLTIQRTQQEDSAVYLCASSLDGPHTFGSGTRLTVV.

This clonotype was seen a few times. The V gene is TRBV28, the J gene TRBJ2-1; 14 bases match TRBD2. The CDR3 is made up of 14 amino acids. V trimming: 7 bases; J trimming: 6 bases; junction bases outside the gene matches: 2. Germline CDR1 MDHEN, CDR2 SYDVKM. CDR3 DNA sequence: TGTGCCAGCACGGGACTAGCGGGGGTCAATGAGCAGTTCTTC. Protein sequence: CASTGLAGVNEQFF.

This clonotype was detected a few times. The rearrangement links TRBV6-5 to TRBJ2-2; TRBD1 agrees at 9 bases. The germline gives CDR1 MNHEY, CDR2 SVGAGI. The CDR3 spans 18 residues. The junction had 9 bases not matched to a gene; V was cut back by 0 bases and J by 4 bases. CDR3 bases: TGTGCCAGCAGTTACTCGCTCCGGACAGGGGCCAGCACCGGGGAGCTGTTTTTT. This translates into CASSYSLRTGASTGELFF.